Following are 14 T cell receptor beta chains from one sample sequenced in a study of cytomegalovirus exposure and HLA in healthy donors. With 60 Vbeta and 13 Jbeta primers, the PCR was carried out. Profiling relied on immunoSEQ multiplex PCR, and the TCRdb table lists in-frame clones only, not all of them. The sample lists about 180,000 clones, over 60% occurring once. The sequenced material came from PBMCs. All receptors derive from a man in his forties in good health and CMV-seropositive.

The DNA of the CDR3 is TGTGCCAGCAGCCTGTGGACTAGCGGGGTCGCGGGCTCAGATACGCAGTATTTT. Its protein is CASSLWTSGVAGSDTQYF. J is TRBJ2-3 and V is TRBV13, with 12 bases fitting TRBD2. Losses at the gene ends were 5 bases for V and 4 bases for J; bases not matched to a gene: 13. This CDR3 region has 18 residues. From germline, CDR1 is PRHDT and CDR2 FYEKMQ (reference sequence).

Written as DNA, the CDR3 is TGTGCCAGCAGGACCTCGGGGCAGGGGGAGTCTACCTTC. Amino acid sequence: CASRTSGQGESTF. This chain links TRBV11-3 with TRBJ1-2; 7 bases map to TRBD1. Germline V gives CDR1 SGHNT, CDR2 YENEEA. The length of the CDR3 is 13 residues. The junction had 15 bases not matched to a gene; V was cut back by 6 bases and J by 14 bases.

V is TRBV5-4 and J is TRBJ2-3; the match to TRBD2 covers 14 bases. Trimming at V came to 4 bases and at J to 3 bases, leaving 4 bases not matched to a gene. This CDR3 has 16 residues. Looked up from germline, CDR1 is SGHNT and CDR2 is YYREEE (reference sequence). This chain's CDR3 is CASSAGTSGSTDTQYF. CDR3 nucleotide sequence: TGTGCCAGCAGCGCGGGGACTAGCGGGAGTACAGATACGCAGTATTTT.

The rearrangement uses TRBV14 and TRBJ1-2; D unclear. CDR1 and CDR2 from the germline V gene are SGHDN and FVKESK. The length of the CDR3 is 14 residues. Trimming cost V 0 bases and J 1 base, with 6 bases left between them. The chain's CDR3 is CASSQDPGNYGYTF. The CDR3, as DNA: TGTGCCAGCAGCCAAGATCCGGGTAACTATGGCTACACCTTC.

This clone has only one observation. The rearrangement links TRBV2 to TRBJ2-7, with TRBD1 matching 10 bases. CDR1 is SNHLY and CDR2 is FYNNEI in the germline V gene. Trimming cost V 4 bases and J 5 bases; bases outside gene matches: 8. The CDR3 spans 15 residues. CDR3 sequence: CASSARTGGGHEQYF. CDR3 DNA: TGTGCCAGCAGTGCTCGGACAGGGGGAGGGCACGAGCAGTACTTC.

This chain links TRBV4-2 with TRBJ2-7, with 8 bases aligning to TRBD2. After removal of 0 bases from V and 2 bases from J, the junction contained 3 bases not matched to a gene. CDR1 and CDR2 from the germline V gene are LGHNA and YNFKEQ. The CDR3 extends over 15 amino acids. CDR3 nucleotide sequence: TGTGCCAGCAGCCAAGATGAGACTAGCGCCTACGAGCAGTACTTC. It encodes CASSQDETSAYEQYF.

The CDR3 loop reads CASSPGTGTSYEQYF. The CDR3 DNA is TGTGCCAGTAGTCCAGGGACAGGGACCTCCTACGAGCAGTACTTC. The chain is built from TRBV19 and TRBJ2-7, with 9 bases lining up with TRBD1. Germline CDR1 is LNHDA and CDR2 is SQIVND (reference sequence). The V gene end was trimmed by 5 bases and the J gene end by 0 bases; junction bases not matched to a gene: 5. The CDR3 consists of 15 residues. The full variable domain, completed using reference TRBV19 and TRBJ2-7, is DGGITQSPKYLFRKEGQNVTLSCEQNLNHDAMYWYRQDPGQGLRLIYYSQIVNDFQKGDIAEGYSVSREKKESFPLTVTSAQKNPTAFYLCASSPGTGTSYEQYFGPGTRLTVT.

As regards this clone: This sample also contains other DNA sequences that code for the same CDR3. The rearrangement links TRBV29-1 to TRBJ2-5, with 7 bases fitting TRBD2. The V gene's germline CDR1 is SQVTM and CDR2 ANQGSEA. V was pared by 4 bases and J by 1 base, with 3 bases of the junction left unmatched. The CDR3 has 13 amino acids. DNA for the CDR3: TGCAGCGTTGTGGGGGGGATCCAAGAGACCCAGTACTTC. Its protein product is CSVVGGIQETQYF.

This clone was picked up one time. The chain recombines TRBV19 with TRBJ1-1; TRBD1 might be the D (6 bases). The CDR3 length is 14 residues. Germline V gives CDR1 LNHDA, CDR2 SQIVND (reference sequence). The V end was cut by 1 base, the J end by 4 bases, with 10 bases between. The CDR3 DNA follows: TGTGCCAGTAGTATAGTGGGGGCGGGCACTGAAGCTTTCTTT. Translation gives CASSIVGAGTEAFF.

The chain's CDR3 is CASSSGTSGIYEQYF. The DNA of the CDR3 is TGCGCCAGCAGCTCCGGGACTAGCGGGATATACGAGCAGTACTTC. The chain couples TRBV5-1 to TRBJ2-7, with 13 bases fitting TRBD2. Losses at the gene ends were 3 bases for V and 4 bases for J; bases not matched to a gene: 4. The CDR3 totals 15 residues. Germline V gene lookup returns CDR1 SGHRS and CDR2 YFSETQ.

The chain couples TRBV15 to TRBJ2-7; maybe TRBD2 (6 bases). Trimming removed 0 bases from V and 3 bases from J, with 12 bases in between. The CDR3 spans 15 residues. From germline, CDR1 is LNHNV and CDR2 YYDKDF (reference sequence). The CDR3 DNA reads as TGTGCCACCAGCAGAGATGCGGCGGGGCACTACGAGCAGTACTTC. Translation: CATSRDAAGHYEQYF.

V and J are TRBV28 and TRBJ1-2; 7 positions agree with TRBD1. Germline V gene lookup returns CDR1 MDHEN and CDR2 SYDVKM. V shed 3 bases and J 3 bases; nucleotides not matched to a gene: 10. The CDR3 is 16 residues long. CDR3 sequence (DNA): TGTGCCAGCAGTTTCGGAGGGGGCGTGATTCACTATGGCTACACCTTC. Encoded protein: CASSFGGGVIHYGYTF.

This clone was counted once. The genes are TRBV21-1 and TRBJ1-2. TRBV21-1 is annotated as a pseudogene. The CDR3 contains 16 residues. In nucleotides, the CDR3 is TGTGCCAGCAGCAAAGCTCTTTCTTGTCCGGGGGGCGGCTACACCTTC. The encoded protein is CASSKALSCPGGGYTF.

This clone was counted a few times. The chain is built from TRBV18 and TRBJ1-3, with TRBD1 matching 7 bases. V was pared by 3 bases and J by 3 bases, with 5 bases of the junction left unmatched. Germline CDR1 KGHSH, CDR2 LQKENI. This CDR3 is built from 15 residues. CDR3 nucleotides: TGTGCCAGCTCACCTCGACAGGGAGATGGAAACACCATATATTTT. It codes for CASSPRQGDGNTIYF.